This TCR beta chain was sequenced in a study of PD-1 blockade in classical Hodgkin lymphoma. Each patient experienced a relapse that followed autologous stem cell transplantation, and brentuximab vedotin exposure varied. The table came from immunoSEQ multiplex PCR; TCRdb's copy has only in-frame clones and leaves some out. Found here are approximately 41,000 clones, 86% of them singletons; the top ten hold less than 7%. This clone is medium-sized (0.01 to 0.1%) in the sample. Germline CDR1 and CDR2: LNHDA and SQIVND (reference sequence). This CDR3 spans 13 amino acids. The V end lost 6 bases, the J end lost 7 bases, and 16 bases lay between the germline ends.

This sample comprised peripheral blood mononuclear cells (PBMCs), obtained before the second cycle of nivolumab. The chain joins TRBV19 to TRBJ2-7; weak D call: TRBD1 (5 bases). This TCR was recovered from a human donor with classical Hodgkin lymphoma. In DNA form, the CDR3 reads TGTGCCAGTAGCGGCCGGGCAGGGCAAGAGCAGTACTTC. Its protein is CASSGRAGQEQYF.